The clone carrying this TCR beta chain was recorded once. This specimen comes from a study of blood T cell repertoires in COVID-19. Across the study: Donors in the United States, Italy and Spain gave samples during acute or convalescent COVID-19.

This CDR3 spans 16 amino acids. The germline CDR1 and CDR2 sequences are SGHRS and YFSETQ. V shed 4 bases and J shed 2 bases, with 18 bases lying between them. The repertoire was sequenced with immunoSEQ multiplex PCR; TCRdb's copy has only in-frame clones and lacks some. The data contain about 69,000 clones, over 75% of them seen just once; the ten biggest clones take up 2.5% to 3%. Sequenced: peripheral blood. The source is an elderly man with acute or convalescent COVID-19. This chain uses TRBV5-1 with TRBJ2-5; possible D gene TRBD2, 6 bases. CDR3 DNA sequence: TGCGCCAGCAGCCTTGGAGTACGGGACTCACAAGAGACCCAGTACTTC. It translates to CASSLGVRDSQETQYF.